This T cell receptor (beta chain) was obtained from a study of cytomegalovirus exposure and HLA in healthy donors. Background on the study: HLA-typed donors contributed approximately 92 million unique TCRs, which were held in an early data release. General study results and limits: The authors reported that TCR beta sequences could predict HLA-A and HLA-B alleles. These predictions were accurate for most subjects in the first cohort. Links to common viral pathogens appeared, in a later analysis, for several of the most significant clusters. In terms of immune exposure information, only CMV serostatus was available.

For this clone: Its cognate antigen is unknown.

Germline V gene data show CDR1 as LNHNV and CDR2 as YYDKDF (reference sequence). There are 16 residues in the CDR3. V was pared by 5 bases and J by 5 bases, with 21 bases between. The PCR contained 60 Vbeta and 13 Jbeta primers. Some clones are missing from TCRdb's copy, which holds only in-frame ones; the method was immunoSEQ multiplex PCR. Of more than 90,000 clones detected, around 80% appear once; the ten largest clones hold approximately 8.4%. The rearrangement links TRBV15 to TRBJ2-5; perhaps TRBD2 as D (6 bases). The source of this sequence is a human donor in good health. Source material: PBMCs. The CDR3: CATSGRGAGPRETQYF. In DNA form, the CDR3 reads TGTGCCACCAGCGGGCGCGGGGCGGGCCCTCGGGAGACCCAGTACTTC. Filled out from reference TRBV15 and TRBJ2-5, the complete variable domain reads DAMVIQNPRYQVTQFGKPVTLSCSQTLNHNVMYWYQQKSSQAPKLLFHYYDKDFNNEADTPDNFQSRRPNTSFCFLDIRSPGLGDTAMYLCATSGRGAGPRETQYFGPGTRLLVL.